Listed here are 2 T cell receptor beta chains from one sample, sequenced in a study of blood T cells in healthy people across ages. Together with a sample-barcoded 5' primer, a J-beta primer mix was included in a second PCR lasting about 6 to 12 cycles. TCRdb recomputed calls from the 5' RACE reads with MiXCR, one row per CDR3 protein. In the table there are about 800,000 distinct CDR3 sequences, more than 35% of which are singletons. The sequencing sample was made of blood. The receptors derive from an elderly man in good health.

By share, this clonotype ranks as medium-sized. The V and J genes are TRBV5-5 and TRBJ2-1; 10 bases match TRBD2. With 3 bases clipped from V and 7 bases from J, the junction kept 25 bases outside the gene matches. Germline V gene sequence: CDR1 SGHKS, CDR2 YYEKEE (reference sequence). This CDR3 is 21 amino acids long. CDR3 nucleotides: TGTGCCAGCAGCTCGGTCCGGGACACCACTCAGAGGAGCGGGAGGGATAATGAGCAGTTCTTC. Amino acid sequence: CASSSVRDTTQRSGRDNEQFF.

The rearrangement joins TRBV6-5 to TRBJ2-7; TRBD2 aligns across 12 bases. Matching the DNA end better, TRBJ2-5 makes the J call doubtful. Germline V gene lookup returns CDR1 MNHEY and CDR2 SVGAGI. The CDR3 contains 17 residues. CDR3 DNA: TGTGCCAGCAGTTACACCGGACTAGCGGGGAGTGGGGAGACCCAGTACTTC. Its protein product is CASSYTGLAGSGETQYF.